The 9 T cell receptor beta chains given below trace back to one sample, sequenced in a study of OX40 agonist ivuxolimab in advanced cancers. TCRdb's table, derived via immunoSEQ multiplex PCR, lists solely in-frame clones and lacks some. Among fewer than 65,000 clones listed, 70% to 80% were seen once. The sample was CD4+ or CD8+ T cells sorted from blood, taken in a trial of the OX40 agonist ivuxolimab. Receptors originate from an adult with an advanced solid tumor such as melanoma, head and neck, liver or kidney cancer.

This chain joins TRBV28 and TRBJ1-1; 9 positions agree with TRBD1. From germline, CDR1 is MDHEN and CDR2 SYDVKM. After removal of 6 bases from V and 1 base from J, the junction contained 0 bases not matched to a gene. The CDR3 contains 13 residues. The DNA of the CDR3 is TGTGCCAGCAGGGACAGGGGGAACACTGAAGCTTTCTTT. It translates to CASRDRGNTEAFF.

The J gene is TRBJ2-2, the V gene TRBV19; D unclear. Trimming shortened V by 4 bases and J by 6 bases, and 9 bases separated the two germline ends. CDR3 length: 13 amino acids. Germline values: CDR1 LNHDA, CDR2 SQIVND (reference sequence). The CDR3 spells CASSKIFAGELFF. DNA for the CDR3: TGTGCCAGTAGTAAGATCTTTGCCGGGGAGCTGTTTTTT.

This chain links TRBV14 with TRBJ2-3; D ambiguous. Deletions cut 1 base from V and 6 bases from J, with 14 bases between. The CDR3 consists of 15 residues. Germline V gene lookup returns CDR1 SGHDN and CDR2 FVKESK. DNA for the CDR3: TGTGCCAGCAGCCAAGGAGGCAGACTTCGGGATACGCAGTATTTT. As protein: CASSQGGRLRDTQYF.

A few counts support this clone. The chain couples TRBV27 to TRBJ2-5; either TRBD1 or TRBD2 may fit D (6 bases each). Trimming removed 2 bases at V and 5 bases at J, with 15 bases between. Germline V gene data show CDR1 as MNHEY and CDR2 as SMNVEV (reference sequence). CDR3 length equals 15 residues. The CDR3 DNA follows: TGTGCCAGCAGTTTACTAGCGACAGGTGGGGAGACCCAGTACTTC. Encoded protein: CASSLLATGGETQYF.

The chain couples TRBV30 to TRBJ2-1; the D gene is possibly TRBD2 (7 bases). The ends were cut back, 2 bases at V and 3 bases at J, with 11 bases in the middle. CDR3 length: 14 residues. Looked up from germline, CDR1 is GTSNPN and CDR2 is SVGIG (reference sequence). The CDR3 nucleotides are TGTGCCTGGAGTCGGGGGGCCGGCTACAATGAGCAGTTCTTC. Translating it yields CAWSRGAGYNEQFF.

The V gene is TRBV4-2, the J gene TRBJ2-1; TRBD2 is a possible D gene (7 bases). Germline CDR1 LGHNA, CDR2 YNFKEQ. The CDR3 covers 15 residues. Trimming removed 0 bases from V and 2 bases from J, with 8 bases in between. The CDR3 nucleotides read TGTGCCAGCAGCCAAGAGCGGGGGCCCTACAATGAGCAGTTCTTC. It is translated as CASSQERGPYNEQFF.

V gene TRBV9 combines with J gene TRBJ2-2; either TRBD1 or TRBD2 may supply D (5 bases each). The V end lost 0 bases, the J end lost 1 base, and 13 bases lay between the germline ends. From germline, CDR1 is SGDLS and CDR2 YYNGEE. This CDR3 has 17 amino acids. CDR3 region: CASSVGAGDLNTGELFF. The DNA of the CDR3 is TGTGCCAGCAGCGTAGGGGCTGGGGACCTGAACACCGGGGAGCTGTTTTTT.

The chain is built from TRBV28 and TRBJ2-1; 8 bases are a match to TRBD1. The V segment lost 6 bases and the J segment 4 bases; nucleotides outside the gene matches: 5. Germline assignment: CDR1 MDHEN and CDR2 SYDVKM. The CDR3 contains 14 residues. CDR3 nucleotides: TGTGCCAGCAGCCCCGGGACAGGATACAATGAGCAGTTCTTC. It yields the protein CASSPGTGYNEQFF.

This rearrangement joins TRBV5-5 to TRBJ1-3; D is unclear. This CDR3 region has 16 residues. The V end was cut by 0 bases, the J end by 2 bases, with 12 bases between. Germline V gene sequence: CDR1 SGHKS, CDR2 YYEKEE (reference sequence). The CDR3: CASSLATRTTGNTIYF. CDR3 coding DNA: TGTGCCAGCAGCTTGGCCACGAGGACCACTGGAAACACCATATATTTT. The whole variable domain, filled in from reference TRBV5-5 and TRBJ1-3, reads DAGVTQSPTHLIKTRGQQVTLRCSPISGHKSVSWYQQVLGQGPQFIFQYYEKEERGRGNFPDRFSARQFPNYSSELNVNALLLGDSALYLCASSLATRTTGNTIYFGEGSWLTVV.